This record looks at one T cell receptor (beta chain) sequence and its context. Its target is unknown. The data derive from a study of cytomegalovirus exposure and HLA in healthy donors. Study results and caveats: Immune exposure information comprised only CMV serostatus. Most subjects had HLA-A and HLA-B alleles reportedly predicted accurately by TCR beta sequences. Rarity held for most TCR sequences, but there were some public TCRs that occurred in many donors. In vitro data verified a few CMV-associated chains as specific for CMV antigens.

It was with 60 Vbeta and 13 Jbeta primers that the PCR ran. Here immunoSEQ multiplex PCR was the method, and the copy in TCRdb shows in-frame clones only, minus some. The data hold around 120,000 clones, with approximately 69% observed a single time. Germline values: CDR1 SEHNR, CDR2 FQNEAQ (reference sequence). The CDR3 length is 14 residues. Germline trimming cut 3 bases from V and 4 bases from J; bases unmatched to any gene: 4. V usage is TRBV7-9 and J usage is TRBJ2-7; TRBD1 aligns across 9 bases. The TCR comes from a woman in her 50s in good health and CMV-seropositive. What was sequenced was PBMCs. The CDR3, as DNA: TGTGCCAGCAGCTTGGGGACAGGGCAATACGAGCAGTACTTC. Encoded protein: CASSLGTGQYEQYF.